This T cell receptor beta chain was recovered during a study of blood T cells in healthy people across ages. Germline V lookup: CDR1 MNHEY, CDR2 SMNVEV (reference sequence). The CDR3 has 17 amino acids. With 4 bases removed from V and 7 bases from J, the gap between germline ends came to 20 bases. For the second PCR, which ran for roughly 6 to 12 cycles, a sample-barcoded 5' primer and a J-beta primer mix were used. Each of the cDNA molecules was tagged by a template-switch adaptor with 12 random nucleotides. MiXCR, run by TCRdb on the 5' RACE reads, gives a single entry per CDR3 protein. The sample includes 1,300,000 or so distinct CDR3 sequences, roughly 64% seen only once; the top ten take over 5.5%.

The sample was blood. This sequence joins TRBV27 and TRBJ1-6; D is unclear. This sequence originates from a man aged 18 to 30 in good health. CDR3 protein: CASSYSIAPGWNSPLHF. For the CDR3, the DNA is TGTGCCAGCAGTTATTCGATTGCCCCTGGTTGGAATTCACCCCTCCACTTT.